This TCR beta chain was identified in a study of blood T cell repertoires in COVID-19. Only in-frame clones appear in the TCRdb table, and some are missing; sequencing was by immunoSEQ multiplex PCR. The data show 150,000 or so clones, with 65% to 90% seen just once and about 12% held by the top ten. CDR3 length: 17 residues. J lost 1 base, V lost 2 bases, and 4 bases had no gene match. In germline, CDR1 is SGHKS, CDR2 YYEKEE (reference sequence). A note on this clone: Other DNA sequences in the same sample also yield this CDR3.

The specimen was peripheral blood. The receptor was derived from a woman aged 55-70 years with COVID-19, enrolled during active disease. This sequence joins TRBV5-5 and TRBJ2-1, with 12 nucleotides matching TRBD2. CDR3: CASSLRLAGVSYNEQFF. The DNA of the CDR3 is TGTGCCAGCAGCTTACGACTAGCGGGAGTATCCTACAATGAGCAGTTCTTC.